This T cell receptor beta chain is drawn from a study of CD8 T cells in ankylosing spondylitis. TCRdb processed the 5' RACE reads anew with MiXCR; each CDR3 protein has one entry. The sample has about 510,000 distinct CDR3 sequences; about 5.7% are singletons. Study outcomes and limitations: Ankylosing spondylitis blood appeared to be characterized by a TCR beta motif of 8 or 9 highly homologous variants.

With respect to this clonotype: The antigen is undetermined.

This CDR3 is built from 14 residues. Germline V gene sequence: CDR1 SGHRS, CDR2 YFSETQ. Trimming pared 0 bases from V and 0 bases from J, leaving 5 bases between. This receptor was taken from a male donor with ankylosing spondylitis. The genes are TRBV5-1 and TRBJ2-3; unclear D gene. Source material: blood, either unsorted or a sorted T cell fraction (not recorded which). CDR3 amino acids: CASSLVRSTDTQYF. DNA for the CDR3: TGCGCCAGCAGCTTGGTACGAAGCACAGATACGCAGTATTTT.